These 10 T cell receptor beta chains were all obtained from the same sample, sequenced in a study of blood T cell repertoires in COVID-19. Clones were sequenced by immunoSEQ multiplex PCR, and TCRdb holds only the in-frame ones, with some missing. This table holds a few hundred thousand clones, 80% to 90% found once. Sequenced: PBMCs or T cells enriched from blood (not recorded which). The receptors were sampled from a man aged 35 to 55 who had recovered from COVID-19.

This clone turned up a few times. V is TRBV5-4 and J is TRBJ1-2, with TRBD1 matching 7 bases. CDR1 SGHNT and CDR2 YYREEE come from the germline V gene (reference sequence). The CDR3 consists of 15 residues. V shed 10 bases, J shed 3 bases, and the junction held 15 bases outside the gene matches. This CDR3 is CAPSPTGERDYGYTF. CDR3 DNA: TGTGCCCCCAGCCCAACAGGGGAAAGGGACTATGGCTACACCTTC. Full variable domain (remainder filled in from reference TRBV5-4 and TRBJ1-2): ETGVTQSPTHLIKTRGQQVTLRCSSQSGHNTVSWYQQALGQGPQFIFQYYREEENGRGNFPPRFSGLQFPNYSSELNVNALELDDSALYLCAPSPTGERDYGYTFGSGTRLTVV.

The CDR3 DNA reads TGCGCCAGCAGCCAAGTAGTGTCCATGAGGGTGGCCGAAGTTGGCTACACCTTC. This encodes CASSQVVSMRVAEVGYTF. The V and J genes are TRBV4-1 and TRBJ1-2; D gene uncertain. The CDR3 length is 18 residues. Germline V gene sequence: CDR1 MGHRA, CDR2 YSYEKL. V was trimmed by 1 base and J by 7 bases, leaving 25 bases between them.

The CDR3 DNA follows: TGCGCCAGCAGCCAAGTCGGGGCTCGGGAGACAGATACGCAGTATTTT. This encodes CASSQVGARETDTQYF. The chain links TRBV4-1 to TRBJ2-3; possibly TRBD2 for D (6 bases). The CDR3 spans 16 residues. V was shortened by 1 base and J by 3 bases, with 14 bases between the two germline ends. The germline gives CDR1 MGHRA, CDR2 YSYEKL.

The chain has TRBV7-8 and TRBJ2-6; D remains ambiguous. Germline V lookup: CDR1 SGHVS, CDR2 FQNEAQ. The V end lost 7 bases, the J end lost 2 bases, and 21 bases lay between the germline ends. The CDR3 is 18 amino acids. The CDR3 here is CASTSPWALHPGANVLTF. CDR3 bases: TGTGCCAGCACCTCACCATGGGCCCTCCACCCTGGGGCCAACGTCCTGACTTTC.

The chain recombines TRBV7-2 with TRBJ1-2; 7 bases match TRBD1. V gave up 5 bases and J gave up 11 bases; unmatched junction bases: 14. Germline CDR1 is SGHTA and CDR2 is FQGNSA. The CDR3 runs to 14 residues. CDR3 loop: CASSPRQGKKGYTF. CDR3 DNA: TGTGCCAGCAGCCCGAGACAGGGTAAAAAGGGATACACCTTC.

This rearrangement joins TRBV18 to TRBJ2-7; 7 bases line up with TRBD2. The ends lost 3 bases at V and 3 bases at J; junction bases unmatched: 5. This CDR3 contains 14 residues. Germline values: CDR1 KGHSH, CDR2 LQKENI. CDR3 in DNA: TGTGCCAGCTCACCGGGCGGGAGTAACTACGAGCAGTACTTC. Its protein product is CASSPGGSNYEQYF.

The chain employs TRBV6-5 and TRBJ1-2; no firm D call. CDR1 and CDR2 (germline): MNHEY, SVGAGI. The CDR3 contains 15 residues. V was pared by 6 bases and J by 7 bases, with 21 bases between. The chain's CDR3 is CASRNLEETFIGYTF. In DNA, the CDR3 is TGTGCCAGCAGAAATCTGGAGGAGACTTTTATTGGCTACACCTTC.

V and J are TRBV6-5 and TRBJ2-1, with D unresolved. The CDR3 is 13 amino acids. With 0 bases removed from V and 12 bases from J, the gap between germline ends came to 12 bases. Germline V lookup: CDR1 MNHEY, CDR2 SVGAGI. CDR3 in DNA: TGTGCCAGCAGTTACTCGTCCGCGATGAGGCAGTTCTTC. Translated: CASSYSSAMRQFF.

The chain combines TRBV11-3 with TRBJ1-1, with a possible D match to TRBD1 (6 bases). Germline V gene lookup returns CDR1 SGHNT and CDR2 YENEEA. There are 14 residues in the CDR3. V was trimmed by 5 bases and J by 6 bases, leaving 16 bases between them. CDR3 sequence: CASSARGGAAEAFF. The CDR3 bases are TGTGCCAGCAGCGCACGAGGGGGGGCGGCTGAAGCTTTCTTT.

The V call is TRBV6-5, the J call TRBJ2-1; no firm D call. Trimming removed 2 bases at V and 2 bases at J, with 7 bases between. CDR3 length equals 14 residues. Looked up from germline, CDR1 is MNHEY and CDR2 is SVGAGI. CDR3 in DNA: TGTGCCAGCAGTTACGCGGAAACCTACAATGAGCAGTTCTTC. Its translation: CASSYAETYNEQFF.